Following are 14 T cell receptor beta chains from one sample sequenced in a study of vaccination and CD4 T cells after COVID-19. The Oncomine TCR Beta short-read assay was applied to DNA of cultured CD4+ T cells. Investigators obtained genomic DNA by extraction from cultured CD4+ T cells. TCRdb reprocessed the PCR reads via MiXCR and lists one record per CDR3 protein. This table has thousands of distinct CDR3 sequences, about 30% appearing once. Treatment defined: roughly ten-day PBMC culture with coronavirus spike peptide pools or control peptides (ViraFEST assay). Unexposed donor CD4+ T cells predated the COVID-19 pandemic, collected 2011-2018. Their antigen targets remain unknown. The sequenced sample consisted of CD4+ T cells from blood, cultured in vitro. These receptors all stem from a human donor in good health.

The rearrangement links TRBV7-2 to TRBJ1-5, with D possibly TRBD1 on 5 matching bases. Germline loops: CDR1 SGHTA, CDR2 FQGNSA. The CDR3 contains 15 residues. V was clipped by 1 base and J by 4 bases, with 11 bases between them. Written as DNA, the CDR3 is TGTGCCAGCAGCTTAGAGGCAGGGAAAAATCAGCCCCAGCATTTT. This gives the protein CASSLEAGKNQPQHF.

The rearrangement joins TRBV19 to TRBJ1-3; D remains ambiguous. The CDR3 totals 15 residues. Trimming took 5 bases from V and 1 from J, leaving 12 bases between them. The germline gives CDR1 LNHDA, CDR2 SQIVND (reference sequence). The CDR3 coding sequence is TGTGCCAGTAGTTCCGCCGGGGAATCTGGAAACACCATATATTTT. Protein: CASSSAGESGNTIYF.

In this sample, this clonotype turned up a few times. The rearrangement links TRBV27 to TRBJ2-1; 12 nucleotides agree with TRBD2. In germline, CDR1 is MNHEY, CDR2 SMNVEV (reference sequence). The CDR3 is 19 amino acids. V was pared by 5 bases and J by 0 bases, with 11 bases of the junction left unmatched. The CDR3 loop is CASSPHLTSGRNSYNEQFF. The CDR3 bases are TGTGCCAGCAGTCCACATCTCACTAGCGGGAGGAACTCCTACAATGAGCAGTTCTTC.

The rearrangement uses TRBV29-1 and TRBJ1-2; a weak D match, TRBD1 (5 bases). Per the germline V gene, CDR1 is SQVTM and CDR2 is ANQGSEA. The CDR3 extends over 17 amino acids. Trimming left V 4 bases short and J 4 bases short, with 25 bases between. This CDR3 is CSVGAGPNKAGLYGYTF. The CDR3 DNA reads as TGCAGCGTTGGGGCAGGGCCAAATAAAGCGGGACTCTATGGCTACACCTTC.

The chain combines TRBV7-2 with TRBJ2-1; D gene uncertain. This CDR3 has 14 amino acids. V was pared by 5 bases and J by 6 bases, with 14 bases between. Germline V gives CDR1 SGHTA, CDR2 FQGNSA. The CDR3 DNA reads TGTGCCAGCAGCCGACCCGGGCCCGGCAATGAGCAGTTCTTC. This codes for CASSRPGPGNEQFF.

This clonotype appeared a few times. This sequence joins TRBV6-1 and TRBJ1-5, with unresolved D. The V and J ends lost 6 bases and 0 bases respectively, with 15 bases between them. Germline loops: CDR1 MNHNS, CDR2 SASEGT. The CDR3 covers 16 residues. This chain's CDR3 is CASSPLYLSSNQPQHF. The CDR3 bases are TGTGCCAGCAGCCCCCTATACCTATCTAGCAATCAGCCCCAGCATTTT.

This clonotype appeared a few times. This sequence joins TRBV10-3 and TRBJ1-2; TRBD1 aligns across 7 bases. Germline V CDR1 and CDR2: ENHRY, SYGVKD. The CDR3 covers 13 residues. V shed 2 bases and J 7 bases; nucleotides not matched to a gene: 4. CDR3 DNA: TGTGCCATCAGTGAGACAGGGGCAGGTGGCTACACCTTC. Protein sequence: CAISETGAGGYTF.

The chain carries TRBV24-1 and TRBJ1-5, with a weak D call TRBD1 (5 bases). V was clipped by 2 bases and J by 9 bases, with 16 bases between them. CDR3 length equals 15 residues. Germline V CDR1 and CDR2: KGHDR, SFDVKD. CDR3 DNA sequence: TGTGCCACCAGTGATTCCGGACTAACCGGGGGGCCCCAGCATTTT. Its protein is CATSDSGLTGGPQHF.

This clonotype was seen more than once but under ten times. The rearrangement links TRBV7-2 to TRBJ2-5, with D possibly TRBD1 on 5 matching bases. Per the germline V gene, CDR1 is SGHTA and CDR2 is FQGNSA. The length of the CDR3 is 13 residues. V was pared by 4 bases and J by 5 bases, with 11 bases between. CDR3 in amino acids: CASSSRTRETQYF. CDR3 coding DNA: TGTGCCAGCAGCTCCAGGACACGGGAGACCCAGTACTTC. The entire variable domain, with the rest obtained from reference TRBV7-2 and TRBJ2-5, is as follows: GAGVSQSPSNKVTEKGKDVELRCDPISGHTALYWYRQSLGQGLEFLIYFQGNSAPDKSGLPSDRFSAERTGGSVSTLTIQRTQQEDSAVYLCASSSRTRETQYFGPGTRLLVL.

The chain recombines TRBV4-3 with TRBJ1-3; tentative D call: TRBD1 (6 bases). The V gene lost 0 bases and the J gene lost 3 bases, with 12 bases spanning the gap. The CDR3 has 16 amino acids. Germline loops: CDR1 LGHNA, CDR2 YSLEER. The CDR3 nucleotides read TGCGCCAGCAGCCAAGATCTCCGGGGGCATGGAAACACCATATATTTT. Translating it yields CASSQDLRGHGNTIYF.

The chain combines TRBV10-2 with TRBJ2-1; possible D gene TRBD2, 7 bases. The CDR3 loop spans 16 amino acids. Trimming took 0 bases from V and 4 from J, leaving 13 bases between them. Germline CDR1 and CDR2: WSHSY and SAAADI. CDR3 DNA sequence: TGCGCCAGCAGTGAGTCTCGGGGGGCCTCATACAATGAGCAGTTCTTC. It yields the protein CASSESRGASYNEQFF.

This clonotype was counted between two and nine times. J is TRBJ1-1 and V is TRBV7-9; no clear D gene. The germline V and J ends were trimmed by 5 bases and 2 bases, with 6 bases remaining between them. CDR1 is SEHNR and CDR2 is FQNEAQ in the germline V gene (reference sequence). The CDR3 is 12 amino acids. The CDR3 spells CASSPVNTEAFF. CDR3 sequence (DNA): TGTGCCAGCAGCCCGGTTAACACTGAAGCTTTCTTT.

This clonotype occurred once. This chain uses TRBV18 with TRBJ1-1; D perhaps matches TRBD1 (5 bases). The germline gives CDR1 KGHSH, CDR2 LQKENI. V lost 3 bases and J 5 bases, leaving 13 bases between the germline ends. This CDR3 spans 14 amino acids. The CDR3 here is CASSPWDLETEAFF. The CDR3, as DNA: TGTGCCAGCTCACCCTGGGACCTGGAAACTGAAGCTTTCTTT.

This clonotype has only a few counts. The chain joins TRBV7-3 to TRBJ1-1; weak D call: TRBD1 (5 bases). This CDR3 is built from 13 residues. Trimming cost V 5 bases and J 6 bases, with 13 bases left between them. Germline loops: CDR1 SGHTA, CDR2 FQGTGA. DNA for the CDR3: TGTGCCAGCAGCCCTAGCGGGGGAGCTGAAGCTTTCTTT. Residues: CASSPSGGAEAFF. Using reference TRBV7-3 and TRBJ1-1 for the parts outside the CDR3, the full variable domain is GAGVSQTPSNKVTEKGKYVELRCDPISGHTALYWYRQSLGQGPEFLIYFQGTGAADDSGLPNDRFFAVRPEGSVSTLKIQRTERGDSAVYLCASSPSGGAEAFFGQGTRLTVV.